These 10 T cell receptor beta chains originate from one sample sequenced in a study of blood T cell repertoires in COVID-19 (TCRdb year 2020). The library was prepared using the immunoSEQ multiplex PCR assay. Imported from immuneACCESS, the table was reduced by TCRdb to in-frame sequences with V and J called. These copies leave out some clones; in studies compared against another copy, an unresolved V gene accounts for under half, and the cause of the remainder is not known. The sample contains roughly 340,000 clones, 75% to 90% of them found a single time. The biggest ten clones account for 1% of the sample. Sequenced: PBMCs or T cells enriched from blood (not recorded which). The source of these receptors is a man between 18 and 35 years old who had recovered from COVID-19.

The chain is built from TRBV27 and TRBJ2-1; possibly TRBD2 for D (5 bases). Germline values: CDR1 MNHEY, CDR2 SMNVEV (reference sequence). The CDR3 has 15 residues. With 2 bases removed from V and 3 bases from J, the gap between germline ends came to 11 bases. CDR3: CASSLMDGLYNEQFF. CDR3 sequence (DNA): TGTGCCAGCAGTTTAATGGACGGACTCTACAATGAGCAGTTCTTC.

The sample holds one count of this clone. The chain combines TRBV6-5 with TRBJ2-3; 12 nucleotides align to TRBD2. Germline assignment: CDR1 MNHEY and CDR2 SVGAGI. The CDR3 is made up of 15 amino acids. Trimming took 5 bases from V and 3 from J; bases not matched to a gene: 3. CDR3 DNA: TGTGCCAGCAGTAAACTAGCGGGGGGAACAGATACGCAGTATTTT. Protein sequence: CASSKLAGGTDTQYF.

The V gene is TRBV5-5, the J gene TRBJ1-5; TRBD1 matches 8 bases. This CDR3 has 15 amino acids. Germline V gene lookup returns CDR1 SGHKS and CDR2 YYEKEE (reference sequence). Trimming took 4 bases from V and 4 from J; bases not matched to a gene: 7. The CDR3 loop is CASSRTGQANQPQHF. The CDR3 region has the DNA TGTGCCAGCAGCCGAACGGGACAGGCAAATCAGCCCCAGCATTTT.

This chain links TRBV19 with TRBJ2-2; 7 nucleotides match TRBD1. This CDR3 region has 14 residues. V was pared by 6 bases and J by 3 bases, with 4 bases of the junction left unmatched. Per the germline V gene, CDR1 is LNHDA and CDR2 is SQIVND (reference sequence). CDR3 nucleotide sequence: TGTGCCAGTAGCGACAGGGCTCACACCGGGGAGCTGTTTTTT. It yields the protein CASSDRAHTGELFF.

The rearrangement joins TRBV9 to TRBJ2-3, with 8 bases that match TRBD2. V trimming: 1 base; J trimming: 0 bases; junction bases outside the gene matches: 4. The germline V gene encodes CDR1 SGDLS and CDR2 YYNGEE. The CDR3 runs to 16 residues. Here the CDR3 reads CASSVRTSSSTDTQYF. In DNA, the CDR3 is TGTGCCAGCAGCGTAAGGACTAGCTCTAGCACAGATACGCAGTATTTT.

The chain employs TRBV14 and TRBJ2-2; 7 nucleotides match TRBD2. Germline V CDR1 and CDR2: SGHDN, FVKESK. The CDR3 is 15 amino acids. With 2 bases clipped from V and 1 base from J, the junction kept 1 base outside the gene matches. The CDR3 DNA reads as TGTGCCAGCAGCCAACTAGCGGAGAACACCGGGGAGCTGTTTTTT. Translating it yields CASSQLAENTGELFF.

The chain has TRBV4-1 and TRBJ1-6; D is ambiguous. This CDR3 has 15 amino acids. Trimming shortened V by 0 bases and J by 10 bases, and 13 bases separated the two germline ends. In germline, CDR1 is MGHRA, CDR2 YSYEKL. The DNA of the CDR3 is TGCGCCAGCAGCCAAGATCTTAGGGAGGGCTCACCCCTCCACTTT. It yields the protein CASSQDLREGSPLHF.

This chain joins TRBV19 and TRBJ1-3; the D gene is possibly TRBD1 (6 bases). CDR3 length: 16 amino acids. With 3 bases removed from V and 0 bases from J, the gap between germline ends came to 12 bases. Germline CDR1 and CDR2: LNHDA and SQIVND (reference sequence). In DNA, the CDR3 is TGTGCCAGTAGTATTGGGACAAGGGTCTCTGGAAACACCATATATTTT. Translated, it gives CASSIGTRVSGNTIYF.

V usage is TRBV7-9 and J usage is TRBJ2-7; D call uncertain. The CDR3 totals 16 residues. V dropped 5 bases and J dropped 1 base, with 18 bases sitting between them. Germline loops: CDR1 SEHNR, CDR2 FQNEAQ (reference sequence). CDR3 DNA sequence: TGTGCCAGCAGCGTTCAAAGATCTACCAAGTCCTACGAGCAGTACTTC. Protein sequence: CASSVQRSTKSYEQYF.

This clone has only a few counts. The CDR3 DNA sequence: TGTGCCAGCAGTGAAGCGCTGAGGGTAGTTGAGTACTTC. As protein: CASSEALRVVEYF. V and J are TRBV2 and TRBJ2-7, with D possibly being TRBD2 (5 bases). CDR1 and CDR2 (germline): SNHLY, FYNNEI. V lost 0 bases, J lost 11 bases, and 14 bases lay in between. The length of the CDR3 is 13 residues.